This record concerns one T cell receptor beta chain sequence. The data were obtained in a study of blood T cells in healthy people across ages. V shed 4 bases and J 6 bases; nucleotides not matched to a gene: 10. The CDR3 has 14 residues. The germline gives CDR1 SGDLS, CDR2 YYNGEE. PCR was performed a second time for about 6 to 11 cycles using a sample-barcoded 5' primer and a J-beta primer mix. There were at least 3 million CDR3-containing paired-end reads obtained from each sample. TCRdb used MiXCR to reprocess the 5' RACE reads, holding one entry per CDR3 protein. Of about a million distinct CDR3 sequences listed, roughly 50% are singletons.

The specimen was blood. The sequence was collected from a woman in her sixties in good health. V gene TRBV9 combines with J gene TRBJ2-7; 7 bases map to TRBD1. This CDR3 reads CASSPHPTGLEQYF. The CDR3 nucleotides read TGTGCCAGCAGCCCCCACCCGACAGGGCTCGAGCAGTACTTC.